The clone carrying this T cell receptor beta chain was seen ten or more times. Its target is unknown. This specimen comes from a study of T cells in Graves' hyperthyroidism and ophthalmopathy. Study-level results: Most clonotypes expanded in thyroid above 0.001 were likewise present in blood. It was a median 6.5 months before onset that the model predicted ophthalmopathy.

Diagnosis relied on clinical symptoms, serum thyroxine and TRAb, thyroid ultrasound and orbital computed tomography. Germline CDR1 MDHEN, CDR2 SYDVKM. Trimming cost V 2 bases and J 1 base, with 11 bases left between them. The CDR3 is 15 amino acids. From RNA transcripts, TCR beta CDR3 regions were amplified. A set of HTBI primers served as the primers for a first-round RT-PCR of the TCR CDR3. TCRdb reprocessed the multiplex PCR reads with MiXCR, giving one entry per CDR3 protein. Of around 300,000 distinct CDR3 sequences listed, approximately 15% are singletons. This TCR came from a woman in her forties with Graves' hyperthyroidism. V usage is TRBV28 and J usage is TRBJ2-5; D unclear. Sequenced: blood. The DNA for the CDR3 is TGTGCCAGCAGTTTAGGCAGAACATCCCAAGAGACCCAGTACTTC. Its translation: CASSLGRTSQETQYF.